The 27 T cell receptor beta chains below were found in one sample sequenced in a study of beta chain features in type 1 diabetes. Points from the study as a whole: All four CD4+ subsets of Type 1 diabetes patients contained TCRB CDR3s that were moderately but significantly shorter.

All of the isolated RNA was reverse transcribed, so expressed TCRB transcripts were sequenced. Assay: immunoSEQ multiplex PCR; the TCRdb copy retains only in-frame clones and omits some. The sample lists 120,000 to 150,000 clones, roughly an eighth occurring once. Their cognate antigens are unknown. The specimen was central memory CD4+ T cells from blood. The receptors derive from a man aged 18 to 29 with type 1 diabetes.

The gene calls are TRBV28 and TRBJ1-2; TRBD1 agrees at 9 bases. V was clipped by 7 bases and J by 2 bases; unmatched bases: 5. This CDR3 is built from 14 residues. CDR1 is MDHEN and CDR2 is SYDVKM in the germline V gene. The CDR3 is CASTPGTGNYGYTF. The CDR3 region has the DNA TGTGCCAGCACCCCTGGGACAGGGAACTATGGCTACACCTTC.

The chain joins TRBV18 to TRBJ1-5; no clear D gene. This CDR3 spans 14 amino acids. Germline V lookup: CDR1 KGHSH, CDR2 LQKENI. V lost 5 bases and J 4 bases, leaving 12 bases between the germline ends. The CDR3 DNA reads TGTGCCAGCTCAGAATCCTTGGGGAATCAGCCCCAGCATTTT. Encoded protein: CASSESLGNQPQHF. The whole variable domain, filled in from reference TRBV18 and TRBJ1-5, reads NAGVMQNPRHLVRRRGQEARLRCSPMKGHSHVYWYRQLPEEGLKFMVYLQKENIIDESGMPKERFSAEFPKEGPSILRIQQVVRGDSAAYFCASSESLGNQPQHFGDGTRLSIL.

V is TRBV5-1 and J is TRBJ2-1, with D perhaps TRBD1 (6 bases). Trimming took 0 bases from V and 7 from J, leaving 8 bases between them. The CDR3 has 13 residues. Germline V gene data show CDR1 as SGHRS and CDR2 as YFSETQ. The CDR3 region is CASSLGRGNEQFF. The CDR3 DNA reads as TGCGCCAGCAGCTTGGGCAGGGGTAATGAGCAGTTCTTC.

The chain recombines TRBV30 with TRBJ2-7, with D possibly TRBD1 on 5 matching bases. Germline V lookup: CDR1 GTSNPN, CDR2 SVGIG (reference sequence). The CDR3 has 12 residues. Deletions cut 3 bases from V and 3 bases from J, with 9 bases between. The CDR3 reads CAWSTGDYEQYF. The CDR3 DNA is TGTGCCTGGAGCACAGGAGACTACGAGCAGTACTTC.

Comment on this clone: This sample includes further DNA sequences coding for the same CDR3. The J gene is TRBJ1-1, the V gene TRBV7-6; D might be TRBD1 (5 bases). Germline CDR1 reads SGHVS; CDR2 reads FNYEAQ. Trimming removed 3 bases at V and 3 bases at J, with 11 bases between. This CDR3 is built from 14 residues. CDR3 coding DNA: TGTGCCAGCAGCTTTGGGACGGGAGACACTGAAGCTTTCTTT. Protein sequence: CASSFGTGDTEAFF.

This clone was seen more than once but under ten times. J is TRBJ2-7 and V is TRBV10-3, with 8 bases identical to TRBD1. Germline assignment: CDR1 ENHRY and CDR2 SYGVKD. V dropped 2 bases and J dropped 3; count of bases not matched to a gene: 0. This CDR3 region has 13 residues. The CDR3 here is CAISEGQGYEQYF. For the CDR3, the DNA is TGTGCCATCAGTGAGGGACAGGGCTACGAGCAGTACTTC.

The rearrangement joins TRBV9 to TRBJ1-3; D unclear. Germline V CDR1 and CDR2: SGDLS, YYNGEE. This CDR3 is 13 amino acids long. V lost 4 bases, J lost 4 bases, and 9 bases lay in between. CDR3 bases: TGTGCCAGCAGCCCGGAGCCCGGAAACACCATATATTTT. Translating it yields CASSPEPGNTIYF.

This CDR3 is CASSRGQLGEKLFF. In nucleotides, the CDR3 is TGTGCCAGCAGCCGGGGACAACTTGGAGAAAAACTGTTTTTT. V usage is TRBV7-9 and J usage is TRBJ1-4, with a possible D match to TRBD1 (6 bases). The CDR3 is made up of 14 amino acids. In germline, CDR1 is SEHNR, CDR2 FQNEAQ (reference sequence). The V end was cut by 5 bases, the J end by 8 bases, with 15 bases between.

This clone was seen more than once but under ten times. This chain uses TRBV30 with TRBJ1-4, with 9 bases identical to TRBD1. Germline V gene data show CDR1 as GTSNPN and CDR2 as SVGIG (reference sequence). The CDR3 is 15 residues long. Germline trimming cut 1 base from V and 4 bases from J; bases unmatched to any gene: 4. The CDR3 region is CAWSDTGGINEKLFF. For the CDR3, the DNA is TGTGCCTGGAGTGATACAGGGGGCATTAATGAAAAACTGTTTTTT.

Turning to this clone: A much larger clone lies a single base off, so this may be a read error. The chain links TRBV27 to TRBJ2-5, with a tentative D call TRBD1 (6 bases). The V gene's germline CDR1 is MNHEY and CDR2 SMNVEV (reference sequence). Trimming stripped 5 bases from V and 7 bases from J, with 20 bases between. This CDR3 has 15 residues. CDR3 nucleotide sequence: TGTGCCAGCAGTCCCCCTGGGGCAGGGGTGGTGACCCAGTACTTC. The encoded protein is CASSPPGAGVVTQYF.

In its sample, this clone was seen a few times. This chain uses TRBV7-9 with TRBJ2-3; the D call may be TRBD1 or TRBD2 (5 bases each). Looked up from germline, CDR1 is SEHNR and CDR2 is FQNEAQ (reference sequence). This CDR3 is built from 13 residues. The V end was cut by 3 bases, the J end by 4 bases, with 8 bases between. The CDR3 region is CASSFGTADTQYF. Here the CDR3 DNA reads TGTGCCAGCAGCTTTGGGACGGCAGATACGCAGTATTTT. Filled out from reference TRBV7-9 and TRBJ2-3, the complete variable domain reads DTGVSQNPRHKITKRGQNVTFRCDPISEHNRLYWYRQTLGQGPEFLTYFQNEAQLEKSRLLSDRFSAERPKGSFSTLEIQRTEQGDSAMYLCASSFGTADTQYFGPGTRLTVL.

This clone occurred a few times. CDR3 coding DNA: TGTGCCAGCAGCCCAGCAAATCATCCACAGAGCTCTGGGGCCAACGTCCTGACTTTC. This encodes CASSPANHPQSSGANVLTF. The V gene is TRBV7-8, the J gene TRBJ2-6, with unresolved D. V was trimmed by 5 bases and J by 0 bases, leaving 20 bases between them. The length of the CDR3 is 19 residues. Per germline, CDR1 SGHVS and CDR2 FQNEAQ.

V and J are TRBV15 and TRBJ2-3, with 8 bases that match TRBD2. Germline loops: CDR1 LNHNV, CDR2 YYDKDF (reference sequence). V was pared by 1 base and J by 1 base, with 4 bases of the junction left unmatched. This CDR3 comprises 16 residues. The CDR3 reads CATSRVTSAGTDTQYF. The CDR3, as DNA: TGTGCCACCAGCAGAGTGACTAGCGCGGGCACAGATACGCAGTATTTT.

This clone was counted many times. The DNA is omitted, as the CDR3 cannot be located on it reliably, and the CDR3 follows TCRdb's listing. The V and J genes are TRBV7-9 and TRBJ2-2. The CDR3 length equals 14 residues, ends included. Germline V gene sequence: CDR1 SEHNR, CDR2 FQNEAQ (reference sequence). The chain's CDR3 is CASSFLWDTGELFF.

The gene calls are TRBV12-5 and TRBJ2-6; D remains ambiguous. CDR1 and CDR2 (germline): LGHNT, FRNRAP. The CDR3 runs to 17 residues. V was shortened by 1 base and J by 2 bases, with 12 bases between the two germline ends. This chain's CDR3 is CASGLASGQTGANVLTF. The CDR3 coding sequence is TGTGCTAGTGGTTTGGCTTCCGGGCAGACTGGGGCCAACGTCCTGACTTTC. The full variable domain, completed using reference TRBV12-5 and TRBJ2-6, is DARVTQTPRHKVTEMGQEVTMRCQPILGHNTVFWYRQTMMQGLELLAYFRNRAPLDDSGMPKDRFSAEMPDATLATLKIQPSEPRDSAVYFCASGLASGQTGANVLTFGAGSRLTVL.

This clone has at least ten counts. This chain joins TRBV30 and TRBJ2-1, with D possibly matching TRBD2 (6 bases). There are 12 residues in the CDR3. V was trimmed by 3 bases and J by 7 bases, leaving 10 bases between them. The V gene's germline CDR1 is GTSNPN and CDR2 SVGIG (reference sequence). The CDR3 reads CAWRRDSNEQFF. CDR3 in DNA: TGTGCCTGGAGGCGGGACTCGAATGAGCAGTTCTTC.

On this clone: At one end the junction does not follow the germline gene, possibly because of a read error. The chain carries TRBV7-7 and TRBJ2-5; possibly TRBD2 for D (6 bases). CDR3 size: 14 residues. Germline V gene sequence: CDR1 SSHAT, CDR2 FNYEAQ (reference sequence). The CDR3 nucleotides read TGTGCTAGCAGCTTAATGGCGGGGCAAGAGACCCAGTACTTC. It translates to CASSLMAGQETQYF. Looking up the rest from reference TRBV7-7 and TRBJ2-5 gives the full variable domain: GAGVSQSPRYKVTKRGQDVTLRCDPISSHATLYWYQQALGQGPEFLTYFNYEAQPDKSGLPSDRFSAERPEGSISTLTIQRTEQRDSAMYRCASSLMAGQETQYFGPGTRLLVL.

The chain links TRBV6-1 to TRBJ2-5; 11 bases agree with TRBD2. This CDR3 has 14 amino acids. Germline V gene sequence: CDR1 MNHNS, CDR2 SASEGT. V was clipped by 4 bases and J by 5 bases; unmatched bases: 3. The CDR3 reads CASSGSSGGETQYF. The CDR3 region has the DNA TGTGCCAGCAGTGGCTCTAGCGGGGGGGAGACCCAGTACTTC.

A few counts support this clone. This sequence joins TRBV29-1 and TRBJ1-4; D unclear. Germline-derived CDR1 and CDR2 are SQVTM and ANQGSEA. V was clipped by 5 bases and J by 3 bases, with 4 bases between them. CDR3 size: 11 residues. The CDR3 nucleotides are TGCAGCGTTCGGTCTAATGAAAAACTGTTTTTT. As protein: CSVRSNEKLFF.

The rearrangement uses TRBV7-8 and TRBJ1-1; D ambiguous. This CDR3 region has 16 residues. V lost 4 bases and J 5 bases, leaving 20 bases between the germline ends. The germline gives CDR1 SGHVS, CDR2 FQNEAQ. The CDR3 reads CASSSPLWSAGTEAFF. CDR3 sequence (DNA): TGTGCCAGCAGCTCACCCCTTTGGTCCGCGGGGACTGAAGCTTTCTTT.

J is TRBJ2-7 and V is TRBV6-5, with D uncertain. CDR1 and CDR2 (germline): MNHEY, SVGAGI. The germline V and J ends were trimmed by 8 bases and 4 bases, with 12 bases remaining between them. The CDR3 spans 12 residues. CDR3 DNA: TGTGCCAGCCAACAGTTACCTTACGAGCAGTACTTC. Translated, it gives CASQQLPYEQYF.

This clone was seen more than once but under ten times. The CDR3 region is CASIDPWTGRGYTF. Written as DNA, the CDR3 is TGTGCCAGTATTGATCCCTGGACAGGGCGTGGCTACACCTTC. The chain uses TRBV19 and TRBJ1-2, with 8 bases fitting TRBD1. The CDR3 is made up of 14 amino acids. Trimming cost V 7 bases and J 7 bases; bases outside gene matches: 11. CDR1 and CDR2 (germline): LNHDA, SQIVND (reference sequence).

Here the CDR3 reads CASTRSEGNTEAFF. DNA of the CDR3: TGTGCCAGCACCCGGTCGGAGGGGAACACTGAAGCTTTCTTT. The V gene is TRBV6-6, the J gene TRBJ1-1; D is unclear. The ends were cut back, 7 bases at V and 1 base at J, with 13 bases in the middle. CDR3 length: 14 residues. Germline V gene lookup returns CDR1 MNHNY and CDR2 SVGAGI (reference sequence).

This chain joins TRBV5-4 and TRBJ2-5, with 9 nucleotides matching TRBD2. CDR1 is SGHNT, CDR2 YYREEE, per germline (reference sequence). The junction had 4 bases not matched to a gene; V was cut back by 0 bases and J by 4 bases. This CDR3 is 15 amino acids long. The CDR3 sequence is CASSLGRGGLETQYF. The DNA of the CDR3 is TGTGCCAGCAGCTTGGGGCGGGGGGGCCTAGAGACCCAGTACTTC.

The chain joins TRBV28 to TRBJ2-1; D remains unclear. With 5 bases removed from V and 13 bases from J, the gap between germline ends came to 15 bases. CDR3 length: 12 residues. Germline V CDR1 and CDR2: MDHEN, SYDVKM. CDR3 loop: CASSQSRVIQFF. The DNA of the CDR3 is TGTGCCAGCAGTCAATCCCGGGTCATTCAGTTCTTC.

The chain joins TRBV7-2 to TRBJ2-4; D not certain. Germline CDR1 SGHTA, CDR2 FQGNSA. Trimming pared 5 bases from V and 11 bases from J, leaving 13 bases between. The CDR3 loop spans 12 amino acids. This CDR3 is CASSAENYLQYF. DNA for the CDR3: TGTGCCAGCAGCGCCGAAAACTACCTTCAGTACTTC.

This clone turned up a few times. The chain uses TRBV18 and TRBJ2-7; D is possibly TRBD2 (6 bases). V lost 3 bases to trimming and J lost 7 bases, with 16 bases between them. CDR1 is KGHSH and CDR2 is LQKENI in the germline V gene. The CDR3 is 14 amino acids. The CDR3 DNA sequence: TGTGCCAGCTCACCGAATGGAGGGGCGGGGGAGCAGTACTTC. It is translated as CASSPNGGAGEQYF.